This T cell receptor beta chain is from a study of shared clonotypes between healthy human individuals. CD45RO-negative, CCR7-positively selected cells formed the naive CD8 fraction, excluding terminally differentiated effector memory CD45RA+ cells. The table came from immunoSEQ multiplex PCR; TCRdb's copy has only in-frame clones and leaves some out. The sample yields under 1 million clones, roughly 92% seen once. The specimen sequenced was naive CD8+ T cells sorted from blood. The source is a man aged 30 to 45 in good health.

The CDR3 coding sequence is TGTGCCAGCAGCTTAGTAACGAGGGAGACCCAGTACTTC. Amino acid sequence: CASSLVTRETQYF. The chain links TRBV7-6 to TRBJ2-5, with D unclear. Deletions cut 1 base from V and 5 bases from J, with 8 bases between. This CDR3 contains 13 residues. The germline CDR1 and CDR2 sequences are SGHVS and FNYEAQ.